This T cell receptor beta chain originates from a study of CD8+ T cells in alopecia areata (dated by TCRdb to the late 2010s). Background on the whole study: The treated patients, all with moderate-to-severe alopecia areata, were enrolled in an open-label pilot trial of oral tofacitinib given at 5 to 10 mg twice daily. Scalp clonality was compared among normal scalp (n=4), patchy alopecia areata scalp (n=8), and alopecia totalis/universalis scalp (n=8). Human TCRbeta sequencing covered scalp tissue and sorted CD4+ and CD8+ peripheral blood T cells from patchy and totalis/universalis alopecia areata patients and healthy controls. Tofacitinib was administered for 6 to 18 months, and 6 months of follow-up off drug were then conducted to assess delayed response and recurrence. immunoSEQ multiplex PCR using 35 Vbeta forward primers and 13 Jbeta reverse primers was used to amplify TCRbeta CDR3 regions. RNA was obtained with the PAXgene miRNA kit for fixed scalp, the miRNeasy kit for PBMCs, and the RNeasy kit for mouse skin. In both human patients and the C3H/HeJ mouse model, the study applied high-throughput TCRbeta sequencing to look at T cell clonal expansion in alopecia areata. Disease severity in treated patients was measured with the SALT score, which quantifies the percentage of affected scalp surface area. Biopsies were taken from tofacitinib-treated patients at baseline and again at 4 and 24 weeks into treatment, and several of those patients also had a later scalp biopsy. On the study overall, not on this receptor specifically: Tofacitinib significantly lowered scalp clonality and the number of expanded CD8+ clones among the top 100 scalp clones. TCR sequences shared between patients were less clear than in mice, possibly partly because of HLA diversity in the patient population. Resident alphabeta T cells in normal human skin are also sequenced, complicating scalp TCR repertoire analysis, unlike mouse skin dominated by gammadelta T cells. Lesional scalp, especially in alopecia totalis/universalis, showed higher clonality and more expanded CD8+ clones than normal scalp, suggesting antigenic drive. Because the treated cohort was small and had just a single nonresponder, larger studies are needed to establish links between baseline CD8+ expansion and response. Many expanded lesional clones persisted in scalp and blood during tofacitinib treatment, which may partly explain relapse after stopping treatment.

Comments on this clone: No cognate antigen has been identified for it. Base qualities are missing; no much larger clone stands one base away.

The sample's treatment or condition label, in plain terms: oral pan-JAK inhibitor, 5-10 mg twice daily. Lesional scalp punch biopsies and peripheral blood were collected from alopecia areata patients. PBMCs were isolated by density centrifugation and stained for CD3, CD4 and CD8, after which CD4+ and CD8+ T cells were sorted on a FACSAria. The method was the immunoSEQ multiplex PCR assay. RNA was extracted from all samples and reverse transcribed into cDNA, which served as template for TCR sequencing. SuperScript III was used to make first-strand cDNA, primed with a 2:1 mix of oligo-dT and random hexamers. Amplification bias was assessed with a synthetic immune receptor repertoire, and residual bias was removed computationally. The paper's data handling went like this. Raw reads were preprocessed to remove errors, and CDR3 was defined by IMGT conventions from the conserved cysteine to phenylalanine. Clonality was calculated as 1 minus Shannon entropy normalized by log2 of the number of productive unique TCRs. Whether each scalp clone was CD4 or CD8 was inferred by checking scalp TCRbeta sequences against the CD4 and CD8 repertoires from sorted blood. In its TCRdb copy, this immuneACCESS table keeps in-frame sequences only and misses some clones. Where compared with another copy, unresolved V genes explain less than half of these, and the others have no known cause. V and J calls and clone size come straight from that table; D and trimming were deduced from the DNA. This sample has about 260,000 clones in its table, and roughly 60% of those were observed once. Of the sample, more than 0.85% falls within the top ten clones.

The clonotype was recovered from a human donor with alopecia areata. Sequenced material: CD4+ T cells sorted from blood, taken around week 54, from a patient treated with tofacitinib.

DNA sequence: TGTGCCATCAGTGAGGGAGCGGGGTTCGATGAGCAGTTCTTC. The resulting protein is CAISEGAGFDEQFF. Rearrangement joined TRBV10-3 to TRBJ2-1, and TRBD2 matches 7 of the central bases. The germline V gene yields ENHRY for CDR1 and SYGVKD for CDR2. The germline V and J ends show losses of 2 bases and 8 bases respectively, and no gene match explains 6 bases of the junction. The CDR3 contains 14 residues, cysteine and phenylalanine counted. The sequence is cut down to CDR3 DNA, 42 bases in frame from base 1.